The 20 T cell receptor beta chains in this list originate from one sample, sequenced in a study of CD8+CD57+ T cells in acquired aplastic anemia. The study profiled TCR beta VDJ and CDR3 using genomic DNA as template. TCRdb analysed the reads with MiXCR anew, one entry per CDR3 protein. The table records about 270,000 distinct CDR3 sequences, around 82% of them present only once. Sequenced patients had shown CD8+CD57+ cell expansion by flow cytometry. The sequencing input was sorted CD4+, CD8+, or CD8+CD57+ T cells (not recorded which) from PBMCs. Source of these receptors: a human donor with aplastic anemia.

This clonotype came up a few times. The V and J genes are TRBV5-5 and TRBJ1-6; D not certain. V was shortened by 4 bases and J by 5 bases, with 10 bases between the two germline ends. Germline CDR1 reads SGHKS; CDR2 reads YYEKEE (reference sequence). This CDR3 comprises 14 residues. CDR3 DNA: TGTGCCAGCAGCCCCGTTGACGATAATTCACCCCTCCACTTT. Translating gives CASSPVDDNSPLHF.

V gene TRBV11-1 combines with J gene TRBJ2-6; 7 bases are a match to TRBD2. The CDR3 contains 17 residues. Germline CDR1 is SGHAT and CDR2 is FQDESV (reference sequence). V was pared by 5 bases and J by 4 bases, with 11 bases of the junction left unmatched. CDR3 DNA: TGTGCCAGCAGCCTCGTAGCGGGTAGCTACGGGGCCAACGTCCTGACTTTC. Residues: CASSLVAGSYGANVLTF.

Concerning this clonotype: The junction departs from germline at one end; a sequencing error may be responsible. The V call is TRBV7-9, the J call TRBJ2-3, with 9 bases fitting TRBD2. The CDR3 runs 14 residues. CDR1 and CDR2 from the germline V gene are SEHNR and FQNEAQ (reference sequence). The CDR3 spells CASSFERSGGRDEF. In nucleotides, the CDR3 is TGTGCCAGCAGCTTTGAAAGAAGCGGCGGGAGGGATGAGTTT.

The V call is TRBV5-1, the J call TRBJ2-5; 8 positions agree with TRBD2. The J segment lost 1 base and the V segment lost 1 base, leaving 6 bases of the junction unmatched. Germline CDR1 reads SGHRS; CDR2 reads YFSETQ. The CDR3 loop spans 16 amino acids. The CDR3 bases are TGCGCCAGCAGCTTGTTTCCTCTAGCGGGCCAAGAGACCCAGTACTTC. It yields the protein CASSLFPLAGQETQYF.

Many counts were recorded for this clonotype. This chain joins TRBV6-2 or TRBV6-3 and TRBJ2-2; D may be TRBD2 (5 bases). The CDR3 runs to 13 residues. Germline V gene lookup returns CDR1 MNHEY and CDR2 SVGEGT. Deletions cut 5 bases from V and 6 bases from J, with 10 bases between. For the CDR3, the DNA is TGTGCCAGCAGTGCACTAGGATCCGGGGAGCTGTTTTTT. Protein product: CASSALGSGELFF.

The chain uses TRBV5-8 and TRBJ1-5; D remains ambiguous. V lost 2 bases and J 7 bases, leaving 16 bases between the germline ends. CDR1 is SGHTS, CDR2 YDEGEE, per germline. The CDR3 loop spans 15 amino acids. CDR3 amino acids: CASSLEGASSQPQHF. The CDR3 DNA follows: TGTGCCAGCAGCTTAGAAGGCGCTTCGTCGCAGCCCCAGCATTTT.

The chain employs TRBV7-8 and TRBJ2-7; the D gene is possibly TRBD2 (5 bases). V was clipped by 11 bases and J by 6 bases, with 17 bases between them. The CDR3 length is 12 residues. In germline, CDR1 is SGHVS, CDR2 FQNEAQ. In DNA form, the CDR3 reads TGTGCCCCTAGCTTAGATGGAGCCGAGCAGTACGTC. It is translated as CAPSLDGAEQYV.

This clonotype has only a few counts. The chain couples TRBV5-6 to TRBJ2-5; D perhaps matches TRBD1 (6 bases). Per the germline V gene, CDR1 is SGHDT and CDR2 is YYEEEE. V was shortened by 0 bases and J by 6 bases, with 12 bases between the two germline ends. CDR3 length: 14 amino acids. CDR3 nucleotides: TGTGCCAGCAGCTTGGAGAGGGGGAGAAAGACCCAGTACTTC. Amino acids: CASSLERGRKTQYF. The full variable domain, completed using reference TRBV5-6 and TRBJ2-5, is DAGVTQSPTHLIKTRGQQVTLRCSPKSGHDTVSWYQQALGQGPQFIFQYYEEEERQRGNFPDRFSGHQFPNYSSELNVNALLLGDSALYLCASSLERGRKTQYFGPGTRLLVL.

This sequence joins TRBV6-1 and TRBJ2-2, with D perhaps being TRBD1 or TRBD2 (6 bases each). The germline CDR1 and CDR2 sequences are MNHNS and SASEGT. The CDR3 has 16 amino acids. V was cut by 7 bases and J by 1 base, with 16 bases left in between. This CDR3 reads CASKGVGGLNTGELFF. The CDR3 coding sequence is TGTGCCAGCAAGGGAGTGGGGGGCTTGAACACCGGGGAGCTGTTTTTT.

The chain employs TRBV9 and TRBJ1-2; D unclear. This CDR3 region has 13 residues. Per the germline V gene, CDR1 is SGDLS and CDR2 is YYNGEE. The V gene lost 4 bases and the J gene lost 8 bases, with 15 bases spanning the gap. CDR3 bases: TGTGCCAGCAGCTACGGGAGTCAATACGGCTACACCTTC. It specifies CASSYGSQYGYTF.

This clonotype was picked up one time. Since the CDR3 does not end with the conserved phenylalanine or tryptophan, this likely comes from a read error. The DNA is left out, because the CDR3 cannot be placed on it with certainty; the CDR3 is given as TCRdb lists it. The chain uses TRBV7-8 and TRBJ2-2. The germline CDR1 and CDR2 sequences are SGHVS and FQNEAQ. The CDR3 comprises 12 residues, both ends counted. CDR3 sequence: CASSLARGHELQ.

The V and J genes are TRBV5-1 and TRBJ2-7; D gene uncertain. CDR3 size: 15 residues. Trimming cost V 5 bases and J 3 bases, with 18 bases left between them. CDR1 is SGHRS, CDR2 YFSETQ, per germline. The CDR3 sequence: CASSEVERLLYEQYF. DNA for the CDR3: TGCGCCAGCAGTGAGGTAGAGCGCCTACTCTACGAGCAGTACTTC.

The chain links TRBV7-8 to TRBJ1-2; 7 bases are shared with TRBD1. This CDR3 contains 16 residues. CDR1 and CDR2 from the germline V gene are SGHVS and FQNEAQ. V shed 4 bases and J 8 bases; nucleotides not matched to a gene: 16. CDR3 amino acids: CASSSRDSGFEQGYTF. In nucleotides, the CDR3 is TGTGCCAGCAGCTCACGGGACAGTGGCTTTGAGCAGGGCTACACCTTC.

The chain employs TRBV7-9 and TRBJ2-1, with 13 bases aligning to TRBD2. The CDR3 is made up of 16 amino acids. V lost 5 bases to trimming and J lost 6 bases; unmatched junction nucleotides: 7. Germline V CDR1 and CDR2: SEHNR, FQNEAQ (reference sequence). CDR3 amino acids: CASSQELAGGSNEQFF. The CDR3 region has the DNA TGTGCCAGCAGCCAAGAACTAGCGGGGGGGAGCAATGAGCAGTTCTTC.

The chain combines TRBV20-1 with TRBJ2-5; 12 bases line up with TRBD2. The CDR3 consists of 17 residues. V lost 2 bases to trimming and J lost 6 bases; unmatched junction nucleotides: 13. Germline CDR1 DFQATT, CDR2 SNEGSKA (reference sequence). CDR3 region: CSARKTSGGRAMKTQYF. As DNA, the CDR3 is TGCAGTGCTAGAAAGACTAGCGGGGGCAGAGCCATGAAGACCCAGTACTTC.

CDR3 in DNA: TGTGCCAGCAGCTTAGAAAACGGGGAGGGTCAGAACACTGAAGCTTTCTTT. It codes for CASSLENGEGQNTEAFF. The rearrangement links TRBV5-5 to TRBJ1-1, with unresolved D. The germline gives CDR1 SGHKS, CDR2 YYEKEE (reference sequence). Between the trimmed V and J ends, which lost 2 bases and 1 base, there was a span of 18 bases. This CDR3 has 17 residues. Supplemented by reference TRBV5-5 and TRBJ1-1, the full variable domain reads DAGVTQSPTHLIKTRGQQVTLRCSPISGHKSVSWYQQVLGQGPQFIFQYYEKEERGRGNFPDRFSARQFPNYSSELNVNALLLGDSALYLCASSLENGEGQNTEAFFGQGTRLTVV.

This clonotype occurred a few times. The limits of the CDR3 on the DNA are not certain, so only TCRdb's listed CDR3 is given. This chain joins TRBV9 and TRBJ2-5. From its first to its last residue, the CDR3 has 15 amino acids. Germline lookup yields CDR1 SGDLS and CDR2 YYNGEE. The CDR3 here is CASGEAGNIQYFEYF.

The V gene is TRBV29-1, the J gene TRBJ1-2; D is uncertain. Germline CDR1 reads SQVTM; CDR2 reads ANQGSEA. The ends were cut back, 8 bases at V and 7 bases at J, with 14 bases in the middle. This CDR3 has 11 amino acids. The CDR3 nucleotides read TGCAGCTCAATGGATGGGTTTGGCTACACCTTC. It codes for CSSMDGFGYTF.

Comments on this clonotype: The junction differs from germline at one of its ends, possibly a read error. This chain uses TRBV19 with TRBJ1-4; D not resolved. Germline V gene data show CDR1 as LNHDA and CDR2 as SQIVND (reference sequence). The CDR3 totals 15 residues. CDR3 loop: CASSKASAAYEKQFF. The CDR3 DNA follows: TGTGCCAGTAGCAAAGCTAGCGCAGCCTATGAAAAGCAGTTTTTC.

This clonotype was counted between two and nine times. The chain joins TRBV19 to TRBJ1-6, with D possibly TRBD1 on 5 matching bases. The V end was cut by 1 base, the J end by 9 bases, with 7 bases between. CDR1 LNHDA and CDR2 SQIVND come from the germline V gene (reference sequence). CDR3 length: 13 residues. CDR3 nucleotides: TGTGCCAGTAGTATAGGGGGCACTTCACCCCTCCACTTT. Protein sequence: CASSIGGTSPLHF.